The sequence of this T cell receptor beta chain was determined in a study of control samples from healthy donors and cancer patients. V was trimmed by 4 bases and J by 2 bases, leaving 14 bases between them. Germline lookup yields CDR1 SEHNR and CDR2 FQNEAQ (reference sequence). CDR3 size: 15 residues. The repertoire was sequenced with immunoSEQ multiplex PCR; TCRdb's copy has only in-frame clones and lacks some. This sample yields over 150,000 clones, of which more than 90% are seen a single time; approximately 1.5% belongs to the top ten. The clonotype was recovered from a man aged 30-40 years in good health. Sequencing was performed on blood. The chain carries TRBV7-9 and TRBJ2-5; weak D call: TRBD2 (6 bases). The DNA of the CDR3 is TGTGCCAGCAGCTCTTCCGGGACTGCTCAAGAGACCCAGTACTTC. This gives the protein CASSSSGTAQETQYF.